This section outlines one T cell receptor beta chain sequence together with its context. Here immunoSEQ multiplex PCR was the method, and the copy in TCRdb shows in-frame clones only, minus some. The table shows about 480,000 clones, with around 90% occurring only once. The sample belongs to a study of Ad26.COV2.S vaccination and SARS-CoV-2 variants. CDR1 and CDR2 from the germline V gene are MNHEY and SVGEGT. The CDR3 loop spans 15 amino acids. The V and J ends lost 2 bases and 7 bases, in that order; junction bases with no gene match: 9. Treatment denoted: about 20 received Ad26.COV2.S at low or high dose, single or two shots; 5 received placebo; per-sample allocation not given. All samples were drawn on day 63, counting from the first vaccine or placebo injection.

The chain joins TRBV6-2 or TRBV6-3 to TRBJ2-5; 8 nucleotides match TRBD1. The material sequenced was peripheral blood, taken in a trial of Ad26.COV2.S vaccine versus placebo. This sequence originates from a person between 18 and 65 years old who received the Ad26.COV2.S COVID-19 vaccine or a placebo. Here the CDR3 DNA reads TGTGCCAGCAGTTACCTCCGGACAGGGATGGGGACCCAGTACTTC. As protein: CASSYLRTGMGTQYF.